These 14 T cell receptor beta chains were all obtained from the same sample, sequenced in a study of T cells in Graves' hyperthyroidism and ophthalmopathy. RNA transcripts provided the source from which TCR beta CDR3 regions were amplified. Primed by the HTBI set, a first-round RT-PCR was run on the TCR CDR3. From the multiplex PCR reads, TCRdb called clonotypes with MiXCR, one entry per CDR3 protein. The sample includes 450,000 to 700,000 distinct CDR3 sequences, roughly 46% of them seen just once. Sequenced sample: peripheral blood or thyroid tissue (not recorded which). These receptors all come from an adult woman with Graves' disease, either hyperthyroidism or ophthalmopathy (not recorded which).

A remark on this clonotype: This likely comes from a read error, as the CDR3 has no conserved phenylalanine or tryptophan at its end. The DNA is left out, because the CDR3 cannot be placed on it with certainty; the CDR3 is given as TCRdb lists it. The chain couples TRBV2 to TRBJ1-3. Germline V gene sequence: CDR1 SNHLY, CDR2 FYNNEI. The CDR3 spans 9 residues, counting both ends. The CDR3 here is CASYGFPRT.

The rearrangement links TRBV6-5 to TRBJ1-4; D is possibly TRBD1 (5 bases). CDR1 and CDR2 from the germline V gene are MNHEY and SVGAGI. V shed 4 bases and J shed 11 bases, with 17 bases lying between them. The CDR3 extends over 14 amino acids. In DNA, the CDR3 is TGTGCCAGCAGTTTCTCGTCAGGGACCAGGAAACTGTTTTTT. It yields the protein CASSFSSGTRKLFF.

The chain uses TRBV10-3 and TRBJ1-2, with 8 bases lining up with TRBD1. V was clipped by 10 bases and J by 7 bases; unmatched bases: 20. Germline CDR1 ENHRY, CDR2 SYGVKD. The CDR3 runs 16 residues. This CDR3 reads CASSLAGQVIFRGYTF. The DNA of the CDR3 is TGTGCCAGCAGCTTAGCGGGACAGGTTATTTTCCGTGGCTACACCTTC.

This clonotype was found once. The chain carries TRBV5-1 and TRBJ2-1; D gene unclear. The CDR3 loop spans 11 amino acids. V was clipped by 9 bases and J by 6 bases, with 10 bases between them. Germline assignment: CDR1 SGHRS and CDR2 YFSETQ. The CDR3, as DNA: TGCGCCACCTCGACTGGCAATGAGCAGTTCTTC. Protein product: CATSTGNEQFF.

This chain connects TRBV6-5 to TRBJ1-5; D possibly corresponds to TRBD1 (6 bases). Deletions cut 6 bases from V and 5 bases from J, with 14 bases between. This CDR3 has 14 residues. Germline CDR1 reads MNHEY; CDR2 reads SVGAGI. The chain's CDR3 is CASRRGGADQPQHF. The CDR3 nucleotides read TGTGCCAGCAGGCGCGGGGGCGCGGATCAGCCCCAGCATTTT.

The J gene is TRBJ2-7, the V gene TRBV2; D is possibly TRBD2 (5 bases). Per germline, CDR1 SNHLY and CDR2 FYNNEI. CDR3 length: 18 residues. The V end lost 2 bases, the J end lost 0 bases, and 20 bases lay between the germline ends. The CDR3 protein is CASSEIGIAPSTSYEQYF. CDR3 nucleotides: TGTGCCAGCAGTGAAATCGGAATAGCGCCAAGTACCTCCTACGAGCAGTACTTC.

This clonotype was seen repeatedly, ten times or more. The chain carries TRBV12-3 or TRBV12-4 and TRBJ1-2, with D perhaps TRBD1 (5 bases). CDR3 length: 14 amino acids. V lost 4 bases to trimming and J lost 3 bases, with 12 bases between them. The CDR3, as DNA: TGTGCCAGCAGTTGGGAAGACAGCTACTATGGCTACACCTTC. It translates to CASSWEDSYYGYTF.

This clonotype was detected ten times or more. This chain links TRBV28 with TRBJ2-5, with no clear D. The length of the CDR3 is 11 residues. Per the germline V gene, CDR1 is MDHEN and CDR2 is SYDVKM. Trimming pared 7 bases from V and 4 bases from J, leaving 7 bases between. The CDR3 nucleotides read TGTGCCAGCATAGAGAGAGAGACCCAGTACTTC. This encodes CASIERETQYF.

This clonotype was recorded at least ten times. V is TRBV7-8 and J is TRBJ1-2; D unclear. V shed 1 base and J shed 7 bases, with 7 bases lying between them. The CDR3 is made up of 12 amino acids. Germline V CDR1 and CDR2: SGHVS, FQNEAQ. The CDR3 loop reads CASSLGAVGYTF. Here the CDR3 DNA reads TGTGCCAGCAGCTTAGGGGCGGTTGGCTACACCTTC.

The sample holds many counts of this clonotype. V usage is TRBV9 and J usage is TRBJ2-2, with D possibly being TRBD1 (5 bases). V lost 0 bases, J lost 7 bases, and 10 bases lay in between. Germline V gene lookup returns CDR1 SGDLS and CDR2 YYNGEE. This CDR3 contains 14 residues. For the CDR3, the DNA is TGTGCCAGCAGCGTAGCAGGGTCTGGCGGGGAGCTGTTTTTT. Translation: CASSVAGSGGELFF.

This clonotype was observed a handful of times. The chain combines TRBV15 with TRBJ2-5, with 7 bases aligning to TRBD1. The CDR3 has 13 residues. Germline V gene lookup returns CDR1 LNHNV and CDR2 YYDKDF (reference sequence). With V trimmed by 1 base and J by 5 bases, 1 base remained unmatched. DNA for the CDR3: TGTGCCACCAGCAGAGGGGACAGTGAGACCCAGTACTTC. The encoded protein is CATSRGDSETQYF.

This clonotype appeared a few times. The chain is built from TRBV24-1 and TRBJ1-2, with 8 bases fitting TRBD1. Germline V gene lookup returns CDR1 KGHDR and CDR2 SFDVKD. CDR3 size: 16 residues. After removal of 4 bases from V and 2 bases from J, the junction contained 8 bases not matched to a gene. The chain's CDR3 is CATSDPIGQGNYGYTF. As DNA, the CDR3 is TGTGCCACCAGTGACCCCATCGGACAGGGAAACTATGGCTACACCTTC.

This clonotype was seen at least ten times. This sequence joins TRBV19 and TRBJ2-2; weak D call: TRBD2 (5 bases). The germline V gene has CDR1 LNHDA and CDR2 SQIVND (reference sequence). Between the trimmed V and J ends, which lost 7 bases and 7 bases, there was a span of 13 bases. The CDR3 length is 13 residues. CDR3 DNA: TGTGCCAGTATCTCGAGGGTTGTCGGGGAGCTGTTTTTT. Translation gives CASISRVVGELFF.

In its sample, this clonotype was seen many times. This chain joins TRBV28 and TRBJ1-2, with 8 positions matching TRBD1. V lost 11 bases to trimming and J lost 2 bases; unmatched junction nucleotides: 7. Germline assignment: CDR1 MDHEN and CDR2 SYDVKM. The CDR3 has 13 amino acids. The CDR3 region has the DNA TGTGCCTTAAGGACAGGGCCCAACTATGGCTACACCTTC. Amino acids: CALRTGPNYGYTF.